Below are 11 T cell receptor beta chains sequenced from a single sample in a study of blood T cells in healthy people across ages. Through a sample-barcoded 5' primer and a J-beta primer mix, a second PCR was run for about 7 to 12 cycles. A single record per CDR3 protein comes from TCRdb applying MiXCR to the 5' RACE reads. The sample shows 1.5 million to 2 million distinct CDR3 sequences, 30% to 35% of them seen only once. Input material: blood. The receptors here all came from a woman in her 30s in good health.

Concerning this clonotype itself: The junction shows a germline mismatch at one end, possibly a read error. This chain joins TRBV5-1 and TRBJ1-1; weak D call: TRBD1 (6 bases). CDR3 length: 14 residues. The germline gives CDR1 SGHRS, CDR2 YFSETQ. CDR3 bases: TGCGCCAGCGGCTTGGCCCGGGGGGCGACTGAAGCTTTCTTT. It codes for CASGLARGATEAFF.

The chain carries TRBV9 and TRBJ2-1; TRBD1 matches 7 bases. This CDR3 contains 14 residues. Germline V lookup: CDR1 SGDLS, CDR2 YYNGEE. After removal of 0 bases from V and 6 bases from J, the junction contained 3 bases not matched to a gene. This chain's CDR3 is CASSVGGTVNEQFF. CDR3 coding DNA: TGTGCCAGCAGCGTAGGGGGGACAGTCAATGAGCAGTTCTTC.

This chain joins TRBV27 and TRBJ1-5; 10 bases match TRBD1. CDR1 and CDR2 (germline): MNHEY, SMNVEV (reference sequence). This CDR3 is 16 amino acids long. V was clipped by 5 bases and J by 7 bases; unmatched bases: 11. CDR3 sequence reads: CASSGTTGGWGQPQHF. CDR3 coding DNA: TGTGCCAGCAGTGGAACGACAGGGGGCTGGGGACAGCCCCAGCATTTT.

The V and J genes are TRBV28 and TRBJ1-1; D unresolved. V was shortened by 3 bases and J by 3 bases, with 14 bases between the two germline ends. CDR3 length equals 15 residues. Germline-derived CDR1 and CDR2 are MDHEN and SYDVKM. As DNA, the CDR3 is TGTGCCAGCAGTTTTCCCCAACGGGTTGACACTGAAGCTTTCTTT. This encodes CASSFPQRVDTEAFF.

V is TRBV6-6 and J is TRBJ1-1, with no clear D. CDR3 length: 14 amino acids. V gave up 1 base and J gave up 3 bases, with 9 bases separating them. The germline gives CDR1 MNHNY, CDR2 SVGAGI (reference sequence). As DNA, the CDR3 is TGTGCCAGCAGTTACTTTGGGATAGACACTGAAGCTTTCTTT. As protein: CASSYFGIDTEAFF.

The CDR3: CASSFNRGRGYTF. CDR3 nucleotides: TGTGCCAGCAGTTTCAACAGGGGACGGGGCTACACCTTC. The rearrangement links TRBV12-3 or TRBV12-4 to TRBJ1-2; TRBD1 matches at 7 bases. The CDR3 contains 13 residues. J was trimmed by 8 bases and V by 3 bases; bases with no gene match: 6.

This clonotype occurred a few times. The rearrangement uses TRBV5-1 and TRBJ2-7; 7 bases line up with TRBD1. From germline, CDR1 is SGHRS and CDR2 YFSETQ. Trimming took 7 bases from V and 2 from J; bases not matched to a gene: 9. The CDR3 has 14 residues. This CDR3 reads CASGPFTGAYEQYF. CDR3 sequence (DNA): TGCGCCAGCGGTCCGTTCACAGGGGCCTACGAGCAGTACTTC.

The chain joins TRBV5-1 to TRBJ1-2; D is possibly TRBD1 (6 bases). Trimming pared 3 bases from V and 4 bases from J, leaving 16 bases between. The germline V gene has CDR1 SGHRS and CDR2 YFSETQ. The CDR3 totals 15 residues. The CDR3 loop is CASSYNRESSYGYTF. For the CDR3, the DNA is TGCGCCAGCAGCTATAACAGGGAGAGTTCCTATGGCTACACCTTC.

The rearrangement links TRBV10-3 to TRBJ1-1, with D hard to call. Germline loops: CDR1 ENHRY, CDR2 SYGVKD. This CDR3 contains 16 residues. V lost 6 bases and J 0 bases, leaving 17 bases between the germline ends. CDR3 coding DNA: TGTGCCATCAGCCTCGACGGTACAGTAATGAACACTGAAGCTTTCTTT. It specifies CAISLDGTVMNTEAFF.

The chain joins TRBV11-2 to TRBJ2-7; D possibly corresponds to TRBD1 (5 bases). This CDR3 is built from 14 residues. Germline assignment: CDR1 SGHAT and CDR2 FQNNGV. Trimming shortened V by 2 bases and J by 2 bases, and 10 bases separated the two germline ends. The CDR3 DNA follows: TGTGCCAGCAGCTTACAAGGACACACCTACGAGCAGTACTTC. Protein: CASSLQGHTYEQYF.

V and J are TRBV5-1 and TRBJ1-1; 7 positions agree with TRBD1. The CDR3 runs to 14 residues. Germline V gene sequence: CDR1 SGHRS, CDR2 YFSETQ. V shed 4 bases, J shed 7 bases, and the junction held 10 bases outside the gene matches. The CDR3 DNA is TGCGCCAGCAGCCCGCCTTCAGGGGGAGTTGAAGCTTTCTTT. Encoded protein: CASSPPSGGVEAFF.